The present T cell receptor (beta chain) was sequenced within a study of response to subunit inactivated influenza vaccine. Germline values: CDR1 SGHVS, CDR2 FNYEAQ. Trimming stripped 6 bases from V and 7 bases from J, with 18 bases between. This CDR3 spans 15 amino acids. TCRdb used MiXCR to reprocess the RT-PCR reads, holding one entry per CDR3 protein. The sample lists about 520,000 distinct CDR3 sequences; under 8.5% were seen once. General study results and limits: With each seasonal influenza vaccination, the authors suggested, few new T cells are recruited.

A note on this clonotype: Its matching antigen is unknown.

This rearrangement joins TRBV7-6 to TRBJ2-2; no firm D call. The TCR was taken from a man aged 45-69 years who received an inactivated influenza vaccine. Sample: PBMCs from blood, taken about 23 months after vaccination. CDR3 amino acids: CASSAIGWYDGELFF. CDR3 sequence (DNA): TGTGCCAGCAGTGCAATCGGCTGGTACGACGGGGAGCTGTTTTTT. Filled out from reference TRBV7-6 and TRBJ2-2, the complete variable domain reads GAGVSQSPRYKVTKRGQDVALRCDPISGHVSLYWYRQALGQGPEFLTYFNYEAQQDKSGLPNDRFSAERPEGSISTLTIQRTEQRDSAMYRCASSAIGWYDGELFFGEGSRLTVL.